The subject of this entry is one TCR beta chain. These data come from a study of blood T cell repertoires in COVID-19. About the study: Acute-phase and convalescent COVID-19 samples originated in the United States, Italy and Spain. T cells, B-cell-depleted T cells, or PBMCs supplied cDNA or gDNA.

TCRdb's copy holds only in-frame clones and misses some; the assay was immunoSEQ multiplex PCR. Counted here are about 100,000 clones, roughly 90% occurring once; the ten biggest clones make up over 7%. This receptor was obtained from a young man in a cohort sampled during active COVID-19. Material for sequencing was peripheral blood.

Here the CDR3 DNA reads TGTGCCAGCAGTTACTTCCCATACACTGAAGCTTTCTTT. Translating gives CASSYFPYTEAFF. The gene calls are TRBV6-6 and TRBJ1-1; D uncertain. The ends were cut back, 1 base at V and 3 bases at J, with 6 bases in the middle. Looked up from germline, CDR1 is MNHNY and CDR2 is SVGAGI (reference sequence). The CDR3 has 13 residues.